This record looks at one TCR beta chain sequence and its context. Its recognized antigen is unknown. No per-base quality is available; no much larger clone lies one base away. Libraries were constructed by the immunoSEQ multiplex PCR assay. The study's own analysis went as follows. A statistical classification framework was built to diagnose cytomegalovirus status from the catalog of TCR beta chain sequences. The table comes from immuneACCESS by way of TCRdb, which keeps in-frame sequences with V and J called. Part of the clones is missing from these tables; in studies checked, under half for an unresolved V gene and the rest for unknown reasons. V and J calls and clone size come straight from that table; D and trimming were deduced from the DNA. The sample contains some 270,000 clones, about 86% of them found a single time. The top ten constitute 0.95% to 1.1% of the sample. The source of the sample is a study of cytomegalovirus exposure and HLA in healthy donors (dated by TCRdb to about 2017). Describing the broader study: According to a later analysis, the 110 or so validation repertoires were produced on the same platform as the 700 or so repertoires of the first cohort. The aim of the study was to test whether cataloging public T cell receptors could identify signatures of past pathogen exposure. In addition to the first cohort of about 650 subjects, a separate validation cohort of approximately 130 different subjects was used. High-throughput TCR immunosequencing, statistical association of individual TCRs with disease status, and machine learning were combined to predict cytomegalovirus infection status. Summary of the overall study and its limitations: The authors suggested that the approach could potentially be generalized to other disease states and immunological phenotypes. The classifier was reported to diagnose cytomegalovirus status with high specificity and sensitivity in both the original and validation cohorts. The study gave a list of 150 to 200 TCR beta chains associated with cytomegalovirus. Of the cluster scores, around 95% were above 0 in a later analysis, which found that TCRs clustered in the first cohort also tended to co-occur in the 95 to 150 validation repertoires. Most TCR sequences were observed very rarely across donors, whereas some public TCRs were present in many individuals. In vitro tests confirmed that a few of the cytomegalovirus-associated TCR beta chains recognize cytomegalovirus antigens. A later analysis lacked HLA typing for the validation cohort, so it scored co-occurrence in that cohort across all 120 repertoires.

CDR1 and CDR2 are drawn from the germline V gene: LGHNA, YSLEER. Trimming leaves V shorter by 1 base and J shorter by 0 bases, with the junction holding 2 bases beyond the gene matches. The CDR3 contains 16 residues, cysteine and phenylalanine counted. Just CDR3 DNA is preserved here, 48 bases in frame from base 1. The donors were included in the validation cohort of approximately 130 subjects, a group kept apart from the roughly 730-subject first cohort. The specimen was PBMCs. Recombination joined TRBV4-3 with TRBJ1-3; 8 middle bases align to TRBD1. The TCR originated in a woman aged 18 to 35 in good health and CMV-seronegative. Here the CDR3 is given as CASSQGTGNSGNTIYF. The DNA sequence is TGCGCCAGCAGCCAAGGGACAGGGAACTCTGGAAACACCATATATTTT.